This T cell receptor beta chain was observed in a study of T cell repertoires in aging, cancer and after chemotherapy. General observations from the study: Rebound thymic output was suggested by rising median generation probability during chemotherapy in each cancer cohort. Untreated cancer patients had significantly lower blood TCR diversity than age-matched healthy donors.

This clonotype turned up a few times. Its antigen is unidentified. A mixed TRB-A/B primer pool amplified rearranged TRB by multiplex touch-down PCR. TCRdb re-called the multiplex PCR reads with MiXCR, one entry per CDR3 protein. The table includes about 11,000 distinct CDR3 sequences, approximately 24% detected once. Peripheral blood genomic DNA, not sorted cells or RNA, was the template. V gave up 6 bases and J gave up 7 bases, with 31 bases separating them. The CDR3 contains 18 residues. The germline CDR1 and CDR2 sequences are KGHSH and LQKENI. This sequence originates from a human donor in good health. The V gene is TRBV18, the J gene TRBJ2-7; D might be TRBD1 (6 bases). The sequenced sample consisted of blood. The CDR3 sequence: CASSHRPGTCSGRREQYF. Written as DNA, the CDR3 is TGTGCCAGCTCCCATCGTCCCGGGACATGTTCGGGGCGTCGGGAGCAGTACTTC.